Each of the 6 T cell receptor beta chains below was sequenced from the same sample in a study of blood T cell repertoires in COVID-19. Only in-frame clones appear in the TCRdb table, and some are missing; sequencing was by immunoSEQ multiplex PCR. In the table there are over 25,000 clones, 65% to 90% of which are singletons. Sequencing was done on a sample of peripheral blood. Receptors were obtained from a human donor in a cohort sampled during active COVID-19.

This rearrangement joins TRBV3-1 (or the pseudogene TRBV3-2) to TRBJ2-1; 9 nucleotides align to TRBD2. V lost 0 bases to trimming and J lost 7 bases; unmatched junction nucleotides: 10. CDR3 length: 17 amino acids. Germline CDR1 and CDR2: LGHDT and YNNKEL (reference sequence). CDR3 bases: TGTGCCAGCAGCCAAGACCGGGGCGGGGGGGCGTATAATGAGCAGTTCTTC. Encoded protein: CASSQDRGGGAYNEQFF.

The gene calls are TRBV4-1 and TRBJ2-3, with 9 bases that match TRBD1. The CDR3 length is 17 residues. V was clipped by 4 bases and J by 3 bases; unmatched bases: 11. CDR1 is MGHRA, CDR2 YSYEKL, per germline. The DNA of the CDR3 is TGCGCCAGCAGCCCGCAGCTAACAGGGGGCAGAACAGATACGCAGTATTTT. This sequence encodes CASSPQLTGGRTDTQYF.

This clone was recorded once. The chain is built from TRBV18 and TRBJ1-1; unclear D gene. Trimming shortened V by 6 bases and J by 0 bases, and 8 bases separated the two germline ends. The CDR3 has 13 amino acids. Germline V gene lookup returns CDR1 KGHSH and CDR2 LQKENI. In DNA form, the CDR3 reads TGTGCCAGCTCGGGCGCCATGAACACTGAAGCTTTCTTT. Protein: CASSGAMNTEAFF.

The gene calls are TRBV27 and TRBJ2-5; 7 bases are a match to TRBD1. From germline, CDR1 is MNHEY and CDR2 SMNVEV (reference sequence). V lost 4 bases, J lost 4 bases, and 6 bases stayed unmatched. This CDR3 region has 14 residues. The CDR3 region is CASSSGRGLETQYF. Written as DNA, the CDR3 is TGTGCCAGCAGTTCGGGCAGGGGGTTAGAGACCCAGTACTTC.

Concerning this clone itself: Other DNA sequences from this sample encode an identical CDR3 as well. The rearrangement joins TRBV5-1 to TRBJ2-2; D might be TRBD2 (6 bases). Germline CDR1 and CDR2: SGHRS and YFSETQ. The CDR3 is made up of 15 amino acids. V was clipped by 0 bases and J by 1 base, with 7 bases between them. CDR3 DNA sequence: TGCGCCAGCAGCTTGGTCGGGGGGAACACCGGGGAGCTGTTTTTT. It yields the protein CASSLVGGNTGELFF.

This rearrangement joins TRBV5-5 to TRBJ2-7; D remains unclear. CDR3 length: 12 residues. Germline V CDR1 and CDR2: SGHKS, YYEKEE (reference sequence). The V and J ends lost 1 base and 3 bases respectively, with 5 bases between them. Here the CDR3 DNA reads TGTGCCAGCAGCTTGACAGTCTACGAGCAGTACTTC. This translates into CASSLTVYEQYF.